This T cell receptor (beta chain) was captured in a study of shared clonotypes between healthy human individuals. Turning to the study itself: Plates per donor: three CD4 naive, three CD4 memory, two CD8 naive, one CD8 memory. Whole-study results and caveats: Tissue TCR repertoires likely differ from these blood-only repertoires.

It was CD45RO-negative cells, positively selected for CCR7, that made up naive CD8 cells, with terminally differentiated effector memory CD45RA+ cells excluded. Nashville, Tennessee was home to all donors, who were Caucasian adults. This table comes from immunoSEQ multiplex PCR, and its TCRdb copy is limited to in-frame clones, with some not included. The table shows roughly 810,000 clones, with about 96% occurring only once. Concerning this clone: The antigen remains undetermined.

Germline values: CDR1 MNHNS, CDR2 SASEGT. This CDR3 comprises 12 residues. V was pared by 11 bases and J by 5 bases, with 16 bases between. Sequencing was performed on naive CD8+ T cells sorted from blood. The origin of this receptor is a man aged 30-40 years in good health. The chain has TRBV6-1 and TRBJ2-7; D remains ambiguous. DNA for the CDR3: TGTGCCGCCGTCCGTGGCAGAAACGAGCAGTACTTC. The encoded protein is CAAVRGRNEQYF.